This TCR beta chain originates from a study of Ad26.COV2.S vaccination and SARS-CoV-2 variants. In the study overall: Sample donor was a member of the COV1001 Ad26.COV2.S trial arm. Intramuscular Ad26.COV2.S at 5x10^10 or 1x10^11 viral particles. General study results and limits: Researchers reported similar non-spike TCR breadth in vaccine and placebo recipients.

About this clone: Its antigen is not known.

The protocol was immunoSEQ multiplex PCR, while the TCRdb copy is restricted to in-frame clones and leaves out a portion. The sample has about 460,000 clones, 70% to 90% seen once. Germline lookup yields CDR1 LGHDT and CDR2 YNNKEL (reference sequence). Trimming stripped 3 bases from V and 6 bases from J, with 9 bases between. The CDR3 sequence is 12 residues long. The treatment was: some 20 received Ad26.COV2.S at low or high dose, single or two shots; about 5 received placebo; per-sample allocation not given. Day 63 after the first vaccine or placebo injection was the time point for sampling. Vaccine was an Ad26 vector expressing Wuhan-strain SARS-CoV-2 spike.

The chain uses TRBV3-1 (or the pseudogene TRBV3-2) and TRBJ2-7; a weak D match, TRBD2 (6 bases). This material consisted of peripheral blood, taken in a trial of Ad26.COV2.S vaccine versus placebo. The receptor was derived from a person aged 18 to 65 who received the Ad26.COV2.S COVID-19 vaccine or a placebo. CDR3 residues: CASSHLEGEQYF. For the CDR3, the DNA is TGTGCCAGCAGCCATTTGGAGGGCGAGCAGTACTTC.